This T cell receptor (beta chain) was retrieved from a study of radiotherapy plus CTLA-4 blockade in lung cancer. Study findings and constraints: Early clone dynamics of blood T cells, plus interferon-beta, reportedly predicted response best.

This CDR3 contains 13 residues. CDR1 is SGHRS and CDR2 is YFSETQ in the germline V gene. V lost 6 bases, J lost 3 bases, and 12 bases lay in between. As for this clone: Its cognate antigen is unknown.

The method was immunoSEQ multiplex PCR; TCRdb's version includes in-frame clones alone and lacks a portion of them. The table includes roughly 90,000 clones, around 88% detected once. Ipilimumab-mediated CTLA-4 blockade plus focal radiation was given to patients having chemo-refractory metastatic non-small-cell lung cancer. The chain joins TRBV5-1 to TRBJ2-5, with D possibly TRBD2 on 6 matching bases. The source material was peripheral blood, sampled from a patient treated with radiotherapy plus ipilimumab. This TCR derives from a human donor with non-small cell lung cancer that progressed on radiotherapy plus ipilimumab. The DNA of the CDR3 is TGCGCCAGCAAAAGGCCTAGCGAAGAGACCCAGTACTTC. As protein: CASKRPSEETQYF.